These 17 T cell receptor beta chains share one sample of origin, sequenced in a study of post-analysis software for immune sequencing data. For these receptors, no antigen is known. TCR beta cDNA libraries had unique molecular identifiers. TCRdb re-analysed the PCR reads in MiXCR, keeping a single row per CDR3 protein. The profile shows 700,000 to 900,000 distinct CDR3 sequences, roughly 50% of them singletons. The study, taken as a whole, reports: A few TRBV segments (TRBV5-6, TRBV5-1 and TRBV20-1 among them) occurred more frequently in patients than in controls.

Sequencing was performed on blood. These receptors were taken from a girl aged 10 to 17 with multiple sclerosis.

The genes are TRBV6-5 and TRBJ1-1; TRBD1 might be the D (6 bases). Trimming removed 8 bases at V and 2 bases at J, with 15 bases between. Germline V gene lookup returns CDR1 MNHEY and CDR2 SVGAGI. The CDR3 spans 14 residues. CDR3 region: CASSRAGVNTEAFF. The CDR3 DNA follows: TGTGCCAGCTCGCGGGCAGGGGTCAACACTGAAGCTTTCTTT.

The genes are TRBV5-1 and TRBJ2-1; 10 bases map to TRBD2. V lost 4 bases to trimming and J lost 3 bases; unmatched junction nucleotides: 19. In germline, CDR1 is SGHRS, CDR2 YFSETQ. This CDR3 is built from 20 residues. CDR3 loop: CASSPNLLAGVSVSYNEQFF. As DNA, the CDR3 is TGCGCCAGCAGCCCTAACCTTCTAGCGGGAGTCTCTGTAAGCTACAATGAGCAGTTCTTC.

A few counts support this clonotype. The chain recombines TRBV10-3 with TRBJ1-2, with 7 bases that match TRBD1. CDR1 is ENHRY and CDR2 is SYGVKD in the germline V gene. J was trimmed by 5 bases and V by 2 bases; bases with no gene match: 2. This CDR3 contains 13 residues. This CDR3 is CAISEGTVYGYTF. The CDR3 DNA reads TGTGCCATCAGTGAGGGGACAGTATATGGCTACACCTTC.

The chain carries TRBV3-1 and TRBJ2-1; 7 positions match TRBD1. V shed 4 bases, J shed 8 bases, and the junction held 11 bases outside the gene matches. Germline assignment: CDR1 LGHDT and CDR2 YNNKEL (reference sequence). CDR3 length equals 15 residues. This chain's CDR3 is CASSLPGQNGYEQFF. The CDR3 DNA follows: TGTGCCAGCAGCCTCCCGGGACAGAACGGGTATGAGCAGTTCTTC.

The chain has TRBV6-5 and TRBJ2-4; D not certain. Matching the DNA end better, TRBJ2-5 makes the J call doubtful. Germline loops: CDR1 MNHEY, CDR2 SVGAGI. The CDR3 has 19 residues. CDR3 coding DNA: TGTGCCAGCAGTTACTCACGATCCTCCTTTGTAACGCCACAAGAGACCCAGTACTTC. This sequence encodes CASSYSRSSFVTPQETQYF.

The chain is built from TRBV30 and TRBJ2-1; D not resolved. This CDR3 has 11 amino acids. The germline V gene encodes CDR1 GTSNPN and CDR2 SVGIG (reference sequence). Trimming removed 1 base from V and 8 bases from J, with 6 bases in between. DNA of the CDR3: TGTGCCTGGAGTGAGGGTGATGAGCAGTTCTTC. Protein product: CAWSEGDEQFF.

This clonotype was detected only a few times. The rearrangement joins TRBV12-3 or TRBV12-4 to TRBJ2-7; TRBD2 matches at 10 bases. The CDR3 contains 15 residues. The V gene end was trimmed by 5 bases and the J gene end by 7 bases; junction bases not matched to a gene: 11. The CDR3 region has the DNA TGTGCCAGCAGTCACGGACTAGCGGAGTTTAAAGAGCAGTACTTC. The encoded protein is CASSHGLAEFKEQYF.

V is TRBV27 and J is TRBJ2-1; D might be TRBD1 (6 bases). Per germline, CDR1 MNHEY and CDR2 SMNVEV (reference sequence). The CDR3 covers 14 residues. Trimming cost V 4 bases and J 3 bases, with 10 bases left between them. This CDR3 is CASSSLQGYNEQFF. The DNA for the CDR3 is TGTGCCAGCAGTTCCCTACAGGGCTACAATGAGCAGTTCTTC.

The chain recombines TRBV2 with TRBJ2-4, with 14 nucleotides matching TRBD2. The tail of the sequence fits TRBJ2-7 better, so the J call may be wrong. The V gene's germline CDR1 is SNHLY and CDR2 FYNNEI. The CDR3 is 14 residues long. CDR3 residues: CASKTSGRAYEQYF. The CDR3 coding sequence is TGTGCCAGTAAGACTAGCGGGAGGGCCTACGAGCAGTACTTC.

This clonotype has a handful of counts. The V and J genes are TRBV12-3 or TRBV12-4 and TRBJ2-1; TRBD2 matches at 7 bases. V shed 3 bases, J shed 2 bases, and the junction held 7 bases outside the gene matches. This CDR3 is 16 amino acids long. The DNA for the CDR3 is TGTGCCAGCAGTTTCGATCTAGCGGATACCTACAATGAGCAGTTCTTC. Translated: CASSFDLADTYNEQFF.

This clonotype was seen once. The chain recombines TRBV20-1 with TRBJ2-4; TRBD1 agrees at 9 bases. The CDR3 loop spans 13 amino acids. Germline V gives CDR1 DFQATT, CDR2 SNEGSKA (reference sequence). Losses at the gene ends were 6 bases for V and 5 bases for J; bases not matched to a gene: 5. The CDR3 bases are TGCAGTGCAACGACAGGGGGGCAAAACATTCAGTACTTC. As protein: CSATTGGQNIQYF.

J is TRBJ2-5 and V is TRBV29-1; TRBD2 aligns across 7 bases. Germline CDR1 is SQVTM and CDR2 is ANQGSEA. V gave up 4 bases and J gave up 4 bases; unmatched junction bases: 9. The CDR3 consists of 14 residues. The DNA of the CDR3 is TGCAGCGTTGGGGCGGGAGCTGGGGGAGAGACCCAGTACTTC. Encoded protein: CSVGAGAGGETQYF.

This clonotype was seen just once. The chain recombines TRBV7-2 with TRBJ2-6; 13 positions match TRBD2. V lost 3 bases to trimming and J lost 4 bases; unmatched junction nucleotides: 12. The CDR3 consists of 20 residues. Germline V gene data show CDR1 as SGHTA and CDR2 as FQGNSA. In DNA form, the CDR3 reads TGTGCCAGCAGCTTCGGACTAGCGGGAGTGGTCGCGGGAGGGGCCAACGTCCTGACTTTC. It yields the protein CASSFGLAGVVAGGANVLTF.

The chain is built from TRBV6-2 or TRBV6-3 and TRBJ2-7; D might be TRBD2 (6 bases). CDR1 and CDR2 from the germline V gene are MNHEY and SVGEGT. This CDR3 has 15 residues. Trimming removed 11 bases from V and 3 bases from J, with 23 bases in between. The CDR3 protein is CAASSNLGGSYEQYF. CDR3 in DNA: TGTGCCGCCAGCAGCAACTTGGGGGGAAGCTACGAGCAGTACTTC.

The CDR3: CSVEGAGESYEQYF. In nucleotides, the CDR3 is TGCAGCGTCGAGGGAGCGGGAGAGTCCTACGAGCAGTACTTC. V and J are TRBV29-1 and TRBJ2-7; 8 bases fit TRBD2. The junction had 8 bases not matched to a gene; V was cut back by 6 bases and J by 1 base. Per the germline V gene, CDR1 is SQVTM and CDR2 is ANQGSEA. There are 14 residues in the CDR3.

The sample holds one count of this clonotype. The chain links TRBV30 to TRBJ2-1; TRBD2 matches 14 bases. Germline V lookup: CDR1 GTSNPN, CDR2 SVGIG (reference sequence). V trimming: 3 bases; J trimming: 1 base; junction bases outside the gene matches: 5. There are 17 residues in the CDR3. CDR3 loop: CAWRGLAGVESYNEQFF. In DNA form, the CDR3 reads TGTGCCTGGAGGGGACTAGCGGGAGTTGAGTCCTACAATGAGCAGTTCTTC.

This clonotype appeared a few times. CDR3 nucleotides: TGTGCCATCAGCGATAGCACAGGTTTGGTTATCTATGGCTACACCTTC. Protein sequence: CAISDSTGLVIYGYTF. The gene calls are TRBV10-3 and TRBJ1-2; tentative D call: TRBD1 (5 bases). The CDR3 runs to 16 residues. Trimming took off 6 bases at V and 4 bases at J, with 21 bases between the two ends. Germline lookup yields CDR1 ENHRY and CDR2 SYGVKD.